The following is a T cell receptor (beta chain) sequence with its context. The antigen is not known. The entry originates in a study of OX40 agonist ivuxolimab in advanced cancers. Study at large: Three patients, one with hepatocellular carcinoma and two with cutaneous melanoma, achieved partial responses. General study results and limits: At 0.1 to 3.0 mg/kg, CD4+ and CD8+ blood T cells expanded clonally by week 6.

Patients with a history of autoimmune disease or on systemic immunosuppression were excluded. Deletions cut 0 bases from V and 0 bases from J, with 6 bases between. This CDR3 region has 15 residues. CDR1 and CDR2 (germline): KGHSH, LQKENI. Only in-frame clones appear in the TCRdb table, and some are missing; sequencing was by immunoSEQ multiplex PCR. Counted here are 81,000 or so clones, roughly 89% occurring once; the ten biggest clones make up roughly 8.9%. The rearrangement joins TRBV18 to TRBJ2-1, with D possibly matching TRBD2 (6 bases). The sequencing used CD4+ or CD8+ T cells sorted from blood, collected in a trial of the OX40 agonist ivuxolimab. This receptor was identified in an adult with an advanced solid tumor such as melanoma, head and neck, liver or kidney cancer. CDR3 in DNA: TGTGCCAGCTCACCACCCGGGGGCTCCTACAATGAGCAGTTCTTC. Its translation: CASSPPGGSYNEQFF.